The present T cell receptor beta chain was sequenced within a study of cytomegalovirus exposure and HLA in healthy donors. Study-level background: Both the roughly 120 validation repertoires and the 666 first-cohort repertoires used the same platform, as reported by a later analysis.

This CDR3 contains 15 residues. Germline CDR1 and CDR2: MNHNS and SASEGT. The ends were cut back, 0 bases at V and 1 base at J, with 9 bases in the middle. Some clones are missing from TCRdb's copy, which holds only in-frame ones; the method was immunoSEQ multiplex PCR. Among about 260,000 clones listed, 90% were seen once. In regard to this clone: Its target is unknown.

Findings of the study overall: A few CMV-associated chains proved CMV antigen-specific in vitro. Most observed TCR sequences were rare, whereas some public TCRs were detected in many donors. The tendency of first-cohort TCR clusters to co-occur in the roughly 120 validation repertoires was identified by a subsequent analysis.

V is TRBV6-1 and J is TRBJ2-5; D possibly corresponds to TRBD1 (6 bases). Material for sequencing was PBMCs. The TCR comes from a woman aged 30 to 39 in good health and CMV-seronegative. The CDR3 sequence: CASSEAGHPQETQYF. In DNA form, the CDR3 reads TGTGCCAGCAGTGAAGCGGGACATCCCCAAGAGACCCAGTACTTC.